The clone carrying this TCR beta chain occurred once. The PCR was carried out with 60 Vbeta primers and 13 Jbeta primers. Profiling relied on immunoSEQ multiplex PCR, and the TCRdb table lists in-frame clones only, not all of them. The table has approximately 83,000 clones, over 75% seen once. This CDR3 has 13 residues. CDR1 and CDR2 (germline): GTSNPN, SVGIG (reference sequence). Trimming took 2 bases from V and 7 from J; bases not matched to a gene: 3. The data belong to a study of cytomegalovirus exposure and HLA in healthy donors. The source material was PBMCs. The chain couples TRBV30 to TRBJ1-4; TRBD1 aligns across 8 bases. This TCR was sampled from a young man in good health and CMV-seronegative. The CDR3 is CAWSTGTGEKLFF. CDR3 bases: TGTGCCTGGAGTACCGGGACAGGTGAAAAACTGTTTTTT.